The clone carrying this T cell receptor beta chain came up a few times. Assay used: immunoSEQ multiplex PCR; TCRdb lists only in-frame clones, some missing. The sample includes about 3,300 clones, around 60% seen only once; the top ten take around 16%. Trimming left V 0 bases short and J 7 bases short, with 13 bases between. CDR3 length: 15 amino acids. Germline V gene lookup returns CDR1 MNHEY and CDR2 SVGAGI. This sample is drawn from a study of early stage breast cancer tumors. Overall study context: Most invasive tumors, about 75% of the 16, were ER+/PR+/HER2-. The ER+/PR+/HER2- tumors included roughly 8 ductal and a few lobular carcinomas.

The receptor comes from a person aged 40-50 years with breast cancer. This chain joins TRBV6-5 and TRBJ2-1; no clear D. Specimen: breast tumor tissue. CDR3 DNA: TGTGCCAGCAGTTACTCGACTCCGTTGATGAATGAGCAGTTCTTC. Its protein is CASSYSTPLMNEQFF.